The text below deals with one T cell receptor beta chain. Its recognized antigen is unknown. Per-nucleotide qualities are absent, and no much larger clonotype sits a single base away. The cohort consisted of approximately 670 healthy bone marrow donors. At the time of sampling, every cohort member was nominally healthy, though immune exposures that went unrecorded were likely present. The donor was CMV seronegative and was included in the group of around 320 seronegative cohort members. A peripheral blood sample was collected from each donor, and TCR beta sequencing was performed on peripheral blood mononuclear cells. Genomic DNA extraction from the blood cell samples was performed with the Qiagen DNeasy Blood Extraction Kit. These data are taken from a study of cytomegalovirus exposure and HLA in healthy donors (dated by TCRdb to the late 2010s). Regarding the research as a whole: According to an earlier analysis of 587 of the donors, about 179 million T cells yielded some 110 million unique TCR beta sequences and approximately 280 Gb of sequence data. Typing coverage differed by locus: A, B, C, DRB1 and DQB1 were typed in roughly 620-630 donors, DQA1 in 500 to 550, DPA1 in 600 to 610, and DPB1 in 400 to 490. The study combined high-throughput TCR immunosequencing, statistical association of individual TCRs with disease status, and machine learning to predict cytomegalovirus infection status. Among some 400 genotyped donors of the cohort, an average of roughly 230,000 unique TCR beta nucleotide sequences was sequenced per donor, of which about 19% were non-productive. An earlier analysis of 587 of the donors used high-throughput TCR beta sequencing to judge whether each TCR beta V gene segment behaved as functional or pseudogenic. An early release covering 550 to 650 HLA-typed donors comprised roughly 300 gigabases of sequencing data and around 80 million unique TCR sequences. Alongside the repertoire data, information on donor age, sex, ethnicity and CMV serostatus was compiled. A separate validation cohort of 100 to 150 different subjects was used in addition to the 666-subject first cohort. A later genetic analysis used genome-wide SNP genotypes for about 65% of the 666 donors, treating that subset as a discovery cohort. The study aimed to test whether signatures of past pathogen exposure could be identified by cataloging public T cell receptors. Both class I and class II loci were covered by HLA typing, at four-digit resolution. The later analysis used no new phenotypic data to find candidate immune exposures, relying instead on TCR beta sequences and their occurrence across donors. The study profiled the T cell repertoires of approximately 700 subjects by immunosequencing and related them to cytomegalovirus serostatus. Among the roughly 370 genotyped donors, 81% belonged to the genetic ancestry cluster associated with self-reported Caucasian donors. A later analysis re-examined previously published TCR beta repertoires from over 500 donors and added high-resolution HLA genotyping to investigate patterns of TCR occurrence. Four to six DR-DQ haplotypes were handled as single units for association and clustering, since linkage in the cohort was strong. All discovery cohort repertoires had been generated using a single sequencing platform. The full study reports these points: A later genetic analysis reported fewer N-insertions in productive TCRs among donors in an Asian-associated ancestry cluster than the roughly 700-donor mean. In a later analysis, the rate of TCR association differed among HLA loci, with DRB1 alleles having the most associated TCRs and HLA-C alleles having the fewest. In a later analysis, several top co-occurrence clusters were reported to appear linked to parvovirus B19, influenza, CMV and Epstein-Barr virus. Presence/absence analyses assumed roughly uniform sequencing depth across donors, an assumption that may not hold. In a later analysis, about 17,000 TCR beta sequences were associated with specific HLA alleles at a false discovery rate of 0.05. When HLA alleles, especially DR and DQ, strongly co-occurred, attributing TCR associations to individual alleles was difficult. In a later analysis, HLA-associated TCR beta chains were found to be more clonally expanded and to have lower generation probabilities than equally common non-associated chains. Most TCR sequences were seen in very few donors, while some public TCRs were found in many individuals. The cohort was sequenced for TCR beta chains only, and without alpha or paired-chain data the features that could be detected were limited. In both the original and validation cohorts, the classifier was reported to diagnose cytomegalovirus status with high specificity and sensitivity. Most CMV-associated TCR beta chains appeared to be HLA-restricted in a later analysis, and the HLA associations seemed to be driven largely by CMV exposure. In vitro tests confirmed that a few of the cytomegalovirus-associated TCR beta chains recognize cytomegalovirus antigens. According to the authors, the approach could potentially be generalized to other disease states and immunological phenotypes. CMV serostatus was the only immune exposure information available for the cohort. A cluster of highly shared sequence variants was judged likely to be a technical artifact of the sequencing pipeline. HLA typing was unavailable for some donors at each locus, so association tests used only the typed subset. In the study, roughly 160 TCR beta chains were listed as associated with cytomegalovirus. A further reported finding was that TCR beta sequences accurately predicted the HLA-A and HLA-B alleles for most subjects in the first cohort. A later genetic analysis associated a missense DCLRE1C variant with V-gene and J-gene trimming of TCR beta chains, and an independent cohort replicated the association. In an earlier analysis of approximately 600 of the donors, most TCR beta V segments were observed in productive rearrangements about 90% or about 30% of the time, broadly matching IMGT annotations. Because counts were too low, about 15 rarely observed V segments, including chromosome 9 orphons, were left out of the earlier analysis of about 620 of the donors. Correlated functional status among segregating V segments might be attributable to linkage disequilibrium, but an unknown experimental factor could not be ruled out.

The library was produced with the immunoSEQ multiplex PCR assay. A mixture of 60 forward primers for TCR Vbeta segments and 13 reverse primers for TCR Jbeta segments was used in the multiplex PCR. The CDR3 region of rearranged TCR beta genes was amplified from genomic DNA by a multiplex PCR assay. Amplified TCR beta libraries were sequenced as 87-base-pair reads on the Illumina HiSeq System. Per the source publication's procedure: Across the 670 or so repertoires, a later analysis counted 75 million to 90 million unique TCR beta chains, approximately 10 million of which were shared by at least two donors. Raw reads were error-corrected and collapsed into unique sequences with a nearest-neighbor algorithm that merged closely related sequences to remove PCR and sequencing errors. Alignment of CDR3 sequences to IMGT reference sequences was used to assign V, D and J gene segments. Each retained sequence needed at least a six-nucleotide match to both a V gene segment and a J gene segment. A rearrangement counted as productive if the CDR3 had no stop codons and remained in frame with V and J, and every other rearrangement counted as non-productive. CDR3 was defined according to IMGT convention as the region running from the second conserved V-encoded cysteine to the conserved J-encoded phenylalanine. The earlier analysis of fewer than 700 of the donors excluded sequences that lacked an unambiguous match to a single V gene segment. In an earlier analysis of a few hundred of the donors, a V segment was called functional when productive rearrangements were above 56.7%, and segregating when the standard deviation between donors exceeded 5%. A statistical classification framework was developed to diagnose cytomegalovirus status using the catalog of TCR beta chain sequences. In a later analysis, TCR nucleotide sequences were compared against IMGT/GENE-DB human TR gene sequences so that V and J genes could be assigned. A later analysis assigned CDR3 sequences and most-parsimonious VDJ recombination scenarios with the TCRdist pipeline. In a later analysis, every TCR beta chain was defined by the combination of its CDR3 amino acid sequence and its V-gene family, and reads without a unique V-gene family were dropped. In a later analysis, around 600 highly shared, low-generation-probability nucleotide sequences were removed to address suspected cross-contamination and a sequencing artifact. In a later analysis, a clonal expansion index for each public chain was calculated from normalized within-repertoire ranks of inferred template counts. In a later analysis, generation probabilities were computed with a VDJ recombination model fitted to out-of-frame rearrangements, and the resulting probabilities were checked against IGoR. A later analysis scored TCR-TCR, TCR-HLA and TCR-CMV co-occurrence with hypergeometric tests, applying a repertoire-size bias correction to TCR pairs. In a later analysis, false discovery rates were estimated by permuting HLA or CMV assignments 20 times. In a later analysis, co-occurring TCRs were grouped using DBSCAN, with TCRdist sequence similarity added in when clustering inside HLA-allele-positive subsets. Repertoires with fewer than 30,000 or more than 120,000 public chains were left out of co-occurrence clustering, as were five repertoires with anomalous nucleotide sharing. The source is immuneACCESS, and TCRdb retained only in-frame sequences with V and J called. Part of the clones is not carried over; for the studies checked, unresolved V genes explain less than half of this, and the remainder is unexplained. That table is the source of V, J and clone size, and D and trimming were worked out from the DNA. This sample lists around 260,000 clones; about four fifths were detected once. The biggest ten clones account for about 0.3% of the sample.

Sequencing was done on a sample of PBMCs. The sequence derives from a girl aged 2-10 years in good health and CMV-seronegative.

In nucleotide form, the sequence is TGTGCCAGCAAGTTCCGGACTAGCGGGGTTAAGACGTACAATGAGCAGTTCTTC. The resulting protein is CASKFRTSGVKTYNEQFF. The rearranged segments are TRBV5-6 and TRBJ2-1; 12 bases in the middle match TRBD2. From the germline V gene, CDR1 is SGHDT and CDR2 is YYEEEE. The CDR3 runs 18 amino acids, cysteine and phenylalanine included. Only the CDR3 region is kept as DNA, spanning 54 bases read in frame from base 1. V loses 6 bases at its end and J loses 4 bases; junction bases beyond the gene matches: 14.